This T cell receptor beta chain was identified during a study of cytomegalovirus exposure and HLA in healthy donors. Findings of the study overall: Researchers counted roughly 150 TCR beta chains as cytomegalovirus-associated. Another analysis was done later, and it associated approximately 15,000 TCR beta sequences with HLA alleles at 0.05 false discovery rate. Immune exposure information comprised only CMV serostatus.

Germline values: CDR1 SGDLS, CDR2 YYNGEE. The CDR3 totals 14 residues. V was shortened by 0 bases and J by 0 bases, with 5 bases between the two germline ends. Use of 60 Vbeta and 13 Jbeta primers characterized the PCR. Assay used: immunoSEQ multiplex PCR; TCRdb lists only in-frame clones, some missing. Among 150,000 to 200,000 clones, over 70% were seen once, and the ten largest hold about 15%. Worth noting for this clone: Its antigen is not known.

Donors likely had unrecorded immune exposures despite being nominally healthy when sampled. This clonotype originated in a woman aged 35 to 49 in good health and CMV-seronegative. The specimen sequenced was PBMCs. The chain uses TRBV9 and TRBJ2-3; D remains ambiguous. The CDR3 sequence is CASSVVPSTDTQYF. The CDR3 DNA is TGTGCCAGCAGCGTAGTTCCAAGCACAGATACGCAGTATTTT.